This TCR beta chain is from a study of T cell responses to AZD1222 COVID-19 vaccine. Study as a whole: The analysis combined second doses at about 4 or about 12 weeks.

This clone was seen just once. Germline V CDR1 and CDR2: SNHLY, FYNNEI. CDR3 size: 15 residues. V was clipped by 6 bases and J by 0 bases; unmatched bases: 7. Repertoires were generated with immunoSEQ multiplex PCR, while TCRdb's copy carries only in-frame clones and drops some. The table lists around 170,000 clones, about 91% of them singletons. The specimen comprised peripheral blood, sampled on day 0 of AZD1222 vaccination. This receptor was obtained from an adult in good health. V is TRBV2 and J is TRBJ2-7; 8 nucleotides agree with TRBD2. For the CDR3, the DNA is TGTGCCAGCAGGGGGGAGCGGGAGAGCTCCTACGAGCAGTACTTC. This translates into CASRGERESSYEQYF. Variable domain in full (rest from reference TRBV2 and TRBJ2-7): EPEVTQTPSHQVTQMGQEVILRCVPISNHLYFYWYRQILGQKVEFLVSFYNNEISEKSEIFDDQFSVERPDGSNFTLKIRSTKLEDSAMYFCASRGERESSYEQYFGPGTRLTVT.